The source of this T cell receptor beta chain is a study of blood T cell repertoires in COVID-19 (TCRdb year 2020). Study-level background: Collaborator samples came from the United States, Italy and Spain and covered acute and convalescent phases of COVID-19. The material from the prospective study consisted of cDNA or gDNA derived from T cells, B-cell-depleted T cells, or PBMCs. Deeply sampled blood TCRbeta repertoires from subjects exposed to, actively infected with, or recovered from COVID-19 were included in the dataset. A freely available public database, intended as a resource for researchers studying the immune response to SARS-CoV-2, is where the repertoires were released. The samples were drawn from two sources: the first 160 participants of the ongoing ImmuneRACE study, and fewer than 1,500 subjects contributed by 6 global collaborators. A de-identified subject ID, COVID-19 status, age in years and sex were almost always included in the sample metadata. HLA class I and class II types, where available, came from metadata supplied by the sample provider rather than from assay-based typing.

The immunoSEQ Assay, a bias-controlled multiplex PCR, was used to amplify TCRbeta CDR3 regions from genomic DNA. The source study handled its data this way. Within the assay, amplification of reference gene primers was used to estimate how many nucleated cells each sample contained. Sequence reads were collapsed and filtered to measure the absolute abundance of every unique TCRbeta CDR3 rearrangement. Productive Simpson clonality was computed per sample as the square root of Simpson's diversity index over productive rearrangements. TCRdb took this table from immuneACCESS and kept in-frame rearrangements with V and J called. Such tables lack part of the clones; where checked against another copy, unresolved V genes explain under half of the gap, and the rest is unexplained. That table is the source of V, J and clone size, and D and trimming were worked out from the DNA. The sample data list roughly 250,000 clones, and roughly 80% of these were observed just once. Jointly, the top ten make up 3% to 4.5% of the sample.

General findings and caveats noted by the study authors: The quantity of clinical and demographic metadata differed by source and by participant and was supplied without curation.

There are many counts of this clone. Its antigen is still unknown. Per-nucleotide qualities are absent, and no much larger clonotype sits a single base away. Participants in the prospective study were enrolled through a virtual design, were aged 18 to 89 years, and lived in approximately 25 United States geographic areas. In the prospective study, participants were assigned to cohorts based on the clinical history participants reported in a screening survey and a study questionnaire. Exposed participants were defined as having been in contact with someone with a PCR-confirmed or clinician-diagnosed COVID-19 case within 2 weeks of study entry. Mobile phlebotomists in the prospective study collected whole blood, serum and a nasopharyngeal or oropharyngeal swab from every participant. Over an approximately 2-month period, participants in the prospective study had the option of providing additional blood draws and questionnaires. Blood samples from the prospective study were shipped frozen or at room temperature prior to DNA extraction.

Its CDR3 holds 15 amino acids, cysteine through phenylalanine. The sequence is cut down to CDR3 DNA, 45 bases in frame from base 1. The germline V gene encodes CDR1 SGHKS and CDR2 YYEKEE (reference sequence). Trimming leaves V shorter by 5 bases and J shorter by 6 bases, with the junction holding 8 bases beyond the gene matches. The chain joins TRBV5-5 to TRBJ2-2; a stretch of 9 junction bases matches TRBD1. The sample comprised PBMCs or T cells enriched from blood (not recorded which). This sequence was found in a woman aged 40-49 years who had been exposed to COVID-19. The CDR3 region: CASRPKGQGPGELFF. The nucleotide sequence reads TGTGCCAGCAGGCCGAAGGGACAGGGTCCCGGGGAGCTGTTTTTT.